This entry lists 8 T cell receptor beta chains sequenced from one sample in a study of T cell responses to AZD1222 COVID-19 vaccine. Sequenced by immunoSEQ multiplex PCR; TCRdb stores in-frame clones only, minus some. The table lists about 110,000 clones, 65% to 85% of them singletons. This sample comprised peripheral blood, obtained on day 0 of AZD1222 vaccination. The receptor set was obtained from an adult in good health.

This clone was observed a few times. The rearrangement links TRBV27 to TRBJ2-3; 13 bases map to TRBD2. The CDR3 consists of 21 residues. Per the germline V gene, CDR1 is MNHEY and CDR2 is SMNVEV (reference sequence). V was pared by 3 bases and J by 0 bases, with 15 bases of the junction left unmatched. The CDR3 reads CASSFHQGVGLAGISTDTQYF. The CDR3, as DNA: TGTGCCAGCAGTTTCCACCAAGGGGTGGGACTAGCGGGGATTAGCACAGATACGCAGTATTTT.

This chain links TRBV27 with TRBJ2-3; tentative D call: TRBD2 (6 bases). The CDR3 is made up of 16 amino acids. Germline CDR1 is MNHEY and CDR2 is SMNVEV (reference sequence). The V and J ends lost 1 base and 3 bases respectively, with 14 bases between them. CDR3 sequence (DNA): TGTGCCAGCAGTTTATGGGGCGGGGCTACGACAGATACGCAGTATTTT. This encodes CASSLWGGATTDTQYF.

The CDR3 loop reads CASSQERPRSLIRTPLHF. CDR3 in DNA: TGTGCCAGCAGCCAAGAGCGCCCGAGGAGCTTAATTCGTACACCCCTCCACTTT. The V call is TRBV3-1 (or the pseudogene TRBV3-2), the J call TRBJ1-6; D is unresolved. The CDR3 runs to 18 residues. Looked up from germline, CDR1 is LGHDT and CDR2 is YNNKEL (reference sequence). The V and J ends lost 0 bases and 11 bases respectively, with 23 bases between them.

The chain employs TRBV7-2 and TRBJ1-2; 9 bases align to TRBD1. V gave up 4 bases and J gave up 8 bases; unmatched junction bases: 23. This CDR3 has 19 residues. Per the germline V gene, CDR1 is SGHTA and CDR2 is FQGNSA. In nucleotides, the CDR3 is TGTGCCAGCAGCTCCCATGGCCTGGGCCGGGACAGGGCTTCGTTGGGCTACACCTTC. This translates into CASSSHGLGRDRASLGYTF.

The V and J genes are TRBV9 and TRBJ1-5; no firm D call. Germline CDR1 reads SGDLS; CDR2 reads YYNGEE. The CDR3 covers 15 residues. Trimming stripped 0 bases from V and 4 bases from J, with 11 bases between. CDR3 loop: CASSVAGTLNQPQHF. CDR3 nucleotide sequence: TGTGCCAGCAGCGTAGCCGGTACATTGAATCAGCCCCAGCATTTT.

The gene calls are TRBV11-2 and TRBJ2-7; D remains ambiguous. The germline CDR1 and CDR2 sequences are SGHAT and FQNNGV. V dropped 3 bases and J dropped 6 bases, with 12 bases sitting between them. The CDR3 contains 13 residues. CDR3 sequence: CASSFYRSGEQYF. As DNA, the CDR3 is TGTGCCAGCAGCTTCTACAGATCGGGCGAGCAGTACTTC.

The DNA of the CDR3 is TGTGCCGGTGAACACCGCAGGGGCTATGGCTACACCTTC. This translates into CAGEHRRGYGYTF. The chain combines TRBV7-9 with TRBJ1-2, with D maybe TRBD1 (6 bases). The CDR3 loop spans 13 amino acids. Germline CDR1 is SEHNR and CDR2 is FQNEAQ (reference sequence). Trimming stripped 11 bases from V and 4 bases from J, with 17 bases between. Filled out from reference TRBV7-9 and TRBJ1-2, the complete variable domain reads DTGVSQNPRHKITKRGQNVTFRCDPISEHNRLYWYRQTLGQGPEFLTYFQNEAQLEKSRLLSDRFSAERPKGSFSTLEIQRTEQGDSAMYLCAGEHRRGYGYTFGSGTRLTVV.

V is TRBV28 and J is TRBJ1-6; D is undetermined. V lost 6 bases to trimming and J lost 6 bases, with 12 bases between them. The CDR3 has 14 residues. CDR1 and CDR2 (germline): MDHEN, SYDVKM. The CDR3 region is CASSLERLNSPLHF. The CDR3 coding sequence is TGTGCCAGCAGCCTAGAACGACTTAATTCACCCCTCCACTTT.